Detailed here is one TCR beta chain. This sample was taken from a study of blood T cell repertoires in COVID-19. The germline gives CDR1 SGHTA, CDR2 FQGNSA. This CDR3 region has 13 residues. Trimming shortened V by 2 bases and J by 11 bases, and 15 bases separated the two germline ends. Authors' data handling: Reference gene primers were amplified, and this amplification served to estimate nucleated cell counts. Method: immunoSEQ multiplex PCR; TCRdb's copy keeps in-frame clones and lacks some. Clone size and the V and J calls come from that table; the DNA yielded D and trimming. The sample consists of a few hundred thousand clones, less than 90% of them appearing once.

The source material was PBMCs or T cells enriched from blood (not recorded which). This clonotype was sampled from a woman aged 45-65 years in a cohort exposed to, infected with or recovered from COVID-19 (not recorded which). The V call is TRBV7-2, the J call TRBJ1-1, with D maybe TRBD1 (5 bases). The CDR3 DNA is TGTGCCAGCAGCTTATGGGAGGGTTCAGGGGCTTTCTTT. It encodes CASSLWEGSGAFF.